These 27 T cell receptor beta chains share one sample of origin, sequenced in a study of blood T cell repertoires in COVID-19. Assay used: immunoSEQ multiplex PCR; TCRdb lists only in-frame clones, some missing. The table includes around 100,000 clones, 85% to 90% detected once. The sample consisted of peripheral blood. The receptors were gathered from a woman aged 55-70 years with COVID-19, enrolled during active disease.

J is TRBJ1-5 and V is TRBV4-1, with a weak D call TRBD1 (6 bases). The CDR3 is 16 residues long. Germline CDR1 reads MGHRA; CDR2 reads YSYEKL. Trimming took 4 bases from V and 5 from J, leaving 18 bases between them. The CDR3 DNA sequence: TGCGCCAGCAGCCCGCGACAGGAACTGAGGGATCAGCCCCAGCATTTT. It encodes CASSPRQELRDQPQHF.

This clone was counted once. V is TRBV7-9 and J is TRBJ2-3; 8 bases line up with TRBD2. The CDR3 is 15 amino acids. Germline CDR1 reads SEHNR; CDR2 reads FQNEAQ (reference sequence). V lost 7 bases, J lost 0 bases, and 6 bases stayed unmatched. The CDR3 loop reads CASKSGGPSTDTQYF. CDR3 DNA: TGTGCCAGCAAGAGCGGGGGACCTAGCACAGATACGCAGTATTTT. Filled out from reference TRBV7-9 and TRBJ2-3, the complete variable domain reads DTGVSQNPRHKITKRGQNVTFRCDPISEHNRLYWYRQTLGQGPEFLTYFQNEAQLEKSRLLSDRFSAERPKGSFSTLEIQRTEQGDSAMYLCASKSGGPSTDTQYFGPGTRLTVL.

The sample holds one count of this clone. The chain links TRBV14 to TRBJ1-2; 10 bases are shared with TRBD1. CDR1 and CDR2 (germline): SGHDN, FVKESK. The V and J ends lost 4 bases and 8 bases, in that order; junction bases with no gene match: 10. The CDR3 is 15 amino acids. CDR3 sequence reads: CASSPKPGQGTGYTF. The CDR3 DNA reads TGTGCCAGCAGCCCTAAGCCGGGACAGGGGACGGGCTACACCTTC. Full variable domain (remainder filled in from reference TRBV14 and TRBJ1-2): EAGVTQFPSHSVIEKGQTVTLRCDPISGHDNLYWYRRVMGKEIKFLLHFVKESKQDESGMPNNRFLAERTGGTYSTLKVQPAELEDSGVYFCASSPKPGQGTGYTFGSGTRLTVV.

V and J are TRBV6-6 and TRBJ1-2, with a weak D call TRBD1 (6 bases). CDR1 and CDR2 from the germline V gene are MNHNY and SVGAGI (reference sequence). This CDR3 is 16 amino acids long. V was clipped by 5 bases and J by 0 bases, with 16 bases between them. CDR3: CASSSVQGRTNYGYTF. The CDR3 DNA reads TGTGCCAGCAGTAGCGTCCAGGGGCGAACTAACTATGGCTACACCTTC.

This clone was counted between two and nine times. The chain recombines TRBV5-1 with TRBJ1-1; the D gene is possibly TRBD1 (6 bases). The CDR3 is made up of 12 amino acids. Germline CDR1 reads SGHRS; CDR2 reads YFSETQ. V shed 5 bases and J shed 5 bases, with 10 bases lying between them. In DNA, the CDR3 is TGCGCCAGCAGATACGGACAGACTGAAGCTTTCTTT. The encoded protein is CASRYGQTEAFF.

The chain is built from TRBV5-8 and TRBJ1-2; D gene uncertain. V was shortened by 5 bases and J by 8 bases, with 28 bases between the two germline ends. Germline CDR1 is SGHTS and CDR2 is YDEGEE. The CDR3 length is 17 residues. The CDR3 spells CASRPPSGHTNKAGYTF. The DNA of the CDR3 is TGTGCCAGCAGACCACCATCGGGTCACACTAATAAAGCCGGCTACACCTTC.

The gene calls are TRBV6-2 or TRBV6-3 and TRBJ2-2; 7 positions agree with TRBD2. After removal of 4 bases from V and 5 bases from J, the junction contained 7 bases not matched to a gene. CDR1 MNHEY and CDR2 SVGEGT come from the germline V gene. This CDR3 comprises 15 residues. Here the CDR3 reads CASSLLAGVTGELFF. DNA of the CDR3: TGTGCCAGCAGTTTATTGGCGGGGGTGACCGGGGAGCTGTTTTTT.

On this clone: Different DNA sequences within this sample yield the same CDR3. The chain employs TRBV9 and TRBJ1-3; D not certain. This CDR3 has 14 amino acids. V lost 1 base, J lost 1 base, and 6 bases lay in between. Germline values: CDR1 SGDLS, CDR2 YYNGEE. The CDR3 here is CASSVRGSGNTIYF. In DNA, the CDR3 is TGTGCCAGCAGCGTAAGAGGGTCTGGAAACACCATATATTTT.

This chain connects TRBV4-2 to TRBJ2-7; D might be TRBD1 (5 bases). Trimming removed 0 bases from V and 3 bases from J, with 6 bases in between. The CDR3 totals 13 residues. Germline CDR1 reads LGHNA; CDR2 reads YNFKEQ. Here the CDR3 DNA reads TGTGCCAGCAGCCAAGAAGGACACTACGAGCAGTACTTC. Amino acid sequence: CASSQEGHYEQYF.

The chain combines TRBV24-1 with TRBJ2-3; 9 positions agree with TRBD2. CDR1 KGHDR and CDR2 SFDVKD come from the germline V gene. Trimming removed 5 bases from V and 5 bases from J; junction bases left unmatched: 10. CDR3 length: 16 residues. The CDR3, as DNA: TGTGCCACCAGTGGTTCCGCGGGGGGGCAAGGAGATACGCAGTATTTT. Translation: CATSGSAGGQGDTQYF.

The CDR3 DNA reads as TGTGCCAGCAGCTTAGAGCCAGGGACAGACTCATACGAGCAGTACTTC. It is translated as CASSLEPGTDSYEQYF. The rearrangement joins TRBV7-6 to TRBJ2-7; 7 nucleotides align to TRBD1. V gave up 1 base and J gave up 4 bases; unmatched junction bases: 10. CDR3 length: 16 residues. Per germline, CDR1 SGHVS and CDR2 FNYEAQ.

As DNA, the CDR3 is TGTGCCAGTAGTATGGCCCCGACTCAAAGAGGGGAAAAACTGTTTTTT. It translates to CASSMAPTQRGEKLFF. This chain connects TRBV19 to TRBJ1-4, with D unresolved. This CDR3 has 16 amino acids. Per the germline V gene, CDR1 is LNHDA and CDR2 is SQIVND (reference sequence). Trimming pared 3 bases from V and 8 bases from J, leaving 19 bases between.

CDR3 nucleotides: TGTGCCAGCAGCTTAGCACAGGCTAACTATGGCTACACCTTC. Amino acid sequence: CASSLAQANYGYTF. The genes are TRBV7-2 and TRBJ1-2; perhaps TRBD1 as D (5 bases). Germline V gene sequence: CDR1 SGHTA, CDR2 FQGNSA. Trimming stripped 0 bases from V and 0 bases from J, with 5 bases between. The CDR3 extends over 14 amino acids.

V usage is TRBV2 and J usage is TRBJ1-2, with D unresolved. Trimming shortened V by 5 bases and J by 5 bases, and 15 bases separated the two germline ends. CDR3 size: 14 residues. The germline CDR1 and CDR2 sequences are SNHLY and FYNNEI. CDR3: CASSWSLDGYGYTF. The CDR3 DNA reads as TGTGCCAGCAGTTGGAGCCTCGATGGGTATGGCTACACCTTC.

V is TRBV27 and J is TRBJ2-1, with 11 nucleotides matching TRBD2. This CDR3 region has 16 residues. Germline-derived CDR1 and CDR2 are MNHEY and SMNVEV (reference sequence). V gave up 5 bases and J gave up 7 bases; unmatched junction bases: 10. CDR3 loop: CASSLLTSGGINEQFF. Written as DNA, the CDR3 is TGTGCCAGCAGTCTATTAACTAGCGGGGGAATTAATGAGCAGTTCTTC.

Written as DNA, the CDR3 is TGTGCCAGCTCACCGGACAGGACATACACCGGGGAGCTGTTTTTT. This gives the protein CASSPDRTYTGELFF. The rearrangement uses TRBV18 and TRBJ2-2; 7 bases map to TRBD1. The germline V gene encodes CDR1 KGHSH and CDR2 LQKENI. The V segment lost 3 bases and the J segment 3 bases; nucleotides outside the gene matches: 4. The CDR3 length is 15 residues. The full variable domain, with the rest looked up from reference TRBV18 and TRBJ2-2, is NAGVMQNPRHLVRRRGQEARLRCSPMKGHSHVYWYRQLPEEGLKFMVYLQKENIIDESGMPKERFSAEFPKEGPSILRIQQVVRGDSAAYFCASSPDRTYTGELFFGEGSRLTVL.

This sequence joins TRBV5-4 and TRBJ1-6, with TRBD1 as a possible D gene (6 bases). Germline assignment: CDR1 SGHNT and CDR2 YYREEE (reference sequence). This CDR3 has 18 residues. V was shortened by 1 base and J by 0 bases, with 14 bases between the two germline ends. CDR3 sequence (DNA): TGTGCCAGCAGCTTGCGGGGACATAGAAGCTCCTATAATTCACCCCTCCACTTT. This sequence encodes CASSLRGHRSSYNSPLHF.

The chain employs TRBV6-5 and TRBJ1-6; the D gene is possibly TRBD1 (5 bases). This CDR3 has 14 residues. V was pared by 8 bases and J by 8 bases, with 16 bases between. Per germline, CDR1 MNHEY and CDR2 SVGAGI. CDR3 protein: CASFTPGFHSPLHF. CDR3 DNA: TGTGCCAGCTTCACACCAGGGTTTCATTCACCCCTCCACTTT.

DNA of the CDR3: TGTGCCAGCAGCTTAAACAGGGTTCCCTCTGGGGCCAACGTCCTGACTTTC. It yields the protein CASSLNRVPSGANVLTF. The rearrangement links TRBV7-3 to TRBJ2-6; D might be TRBD1 (6 bases). The CDR3 has 17 amino acids. With 1 base removed from V and 0 bases from J, the gap between germline ends came to 10 bases. Germline assignment: CDR1 SGHTA and CDR2 FQGTGA.

The V gene is TRBV7-6, the J gene TRBJ2-7; 7 nucleotides agree with TRBD2. Germline V gene data show CDR1 as SGHVS and CDR2 as FNYEAQ. The CDR3 extends over 13 amino acids. V dropped 4 bases and J dropped 3; count of bases not matched to a gene: 3. Here the CDR3 DNA reads TGTGCCAGCAGCTCTACGGGGGGCTACGAGCAGTACTTC. Translation gives CASSSTGGYEQYF.

V gene TRBV29-1 combines with J gene TRBJ1-2; possible D gene TRBD1, 5 bases. This CDR3 is built from 16 residues. Germline values: CDR1 SQVTM, CDR2 ANQGSEA. The V end lost 1 base, the J end lost 2 bases, and 17 bases lay between the germline ends. CDR3 amino acids: CSVEGGGGSSNYGYTF. The CDR3 DNA reads TGCAGCGTTGAAGGGGGGGGAGGGTCCTCAAACTATGGCTACACCTTC.

CDR3 region: CASSLWDSANEKLFF. CDR3 in DNA: TGTGCCAGCAGCCTCTGGGACAGCGCGAATGAAAAACTGTTTTTT. V is TRBV7-2 and J is TRBJ1-4; 7 nucleotides agree with TRBD1. V trimming: 5 bases; J trimming: 5 bases; junction bases outside the gene matches: 8. Germline values: CDR1 SGHTA, CDR2 FQGNSA. There are 15 residues in the CDR3.

This sequence joins TRBV4-1 and TRBJ1-1; no reliable D call. This CDR3 region has 12 residues. Germline assignment: CDR1 MGHRA and CDR2 YSYEKL. V was cut by 4 bases and J by 4 bases, with 7 bases left in between. The CDR3 sequence is CASSRPGTEAFF. For the CDR3, the DNA is TGCGCCAGCAGCCGACCAGGCACTGAAGCTTTCTTT.

The V and J genes are TRBV5-1 and TRBJ2-3; D possibly corresponds to TRBD1 (5 bases). The CDR3 sequence is 17 residues long. The germline V gene encodes CDR1 SGHRS and CDR2 YFSETQ. Trimming stripped 4 bases from V and 0 bases from J, with 18 bases between. CDR3 in DNA: TGCGCCAGCAGCCAAAAGATCAGGGCGGTGAGCACAGATACGCAGTATTTT. It encodes CASSQKIRAVSTDTQYF.

The chain uses TRBV5-1 and TRBJ2-7, with 12 positions matching TRBD1. This CDR3 is 17 amino acids long. Per the germline V gene, CDR1 is SGHRS and CDR2 is YFSETQ. The ends lost 4 bases at V and 3 bases at J; junction bases unmatched: 11. The chain's CDR3 is CASSLPAGTGGGYEQYF. CDR3 nucleotide sequence: TGCGCCAGCAGCCTACCCGCCGGGACAGGGGGCGGCTACGAGCAGTACTTC.

The J gene is TRBJ1-5, the V gene TRBV6-5; 7 bases are a match to TRBD1. This CDR3 contains 13 residues. V lost 5 bases to trimming and J lost 4 bases; unmatched junction nucleotides: 2. Germline V CDR1 and CDR2: MNHEY, SVGAGI. In DNA, the CDR3 is TGTGCCAGCAGTAGGACAGGAAATCAGCCCCAGCATTTT. It translates to CASSRTGNQPQHF.

The CDR3 here is CASSLAPAGQLGSGNTIYF. CDR3 nucleotides: TGTGCCAGCAGCTTGGCCCCCGCCGGACAGTTGGGCTCTGGAAACACCATATATTTT. The chain couples TRBV7-2 to TRBJ1-3; tentative D call: TRBD1 (6 bases). The CDR3 is made up of 19 amino acids. The V end lost 3 bases, the J end lost 0 bases, and 21 bases lay between the germline ends. Germline lookup yields CDR1 SGHTA and CDR2 FQGNSA. The full variable domain, its missing parts supplied by reference TRBV7-2 and TRBJ1-3, is GAGVSQSPSNKVTEKGKDVELRCDPISGHTALYWYRQSLGQGLEFLIYFQGNSAPDKSGLPSDRFSAERTGGSVSTLTIQRTQQEDSAVYLCASSLAPAGQLGSGNTIYFGEGSWLTVV.